In this sample, the clone carrying this T cell receptor beta chain turned up many times. Antigen: not known. These data come from a study of identical twins. The germline V gene has CDR1 SGHRS and CDR2 YFSETQ. The CDR3 has 15 residues. After removal of 2 bases from V and 2 bases from J, the junction contained 2 bases not matched to a gene. Findings and caveats of the study: Models, which agreed with sharing between unrelated individuals, nonetheless underestimated the out-of-frame TCR alpha sharing seen in monozygotic twins.

A universal primer binding site was introduced by template switching. The final cDNA contained unique molecular identifiers. Each CDR3 protein is one row after TCRdb ran MiXCR on the 5' RACE reads. The data show around 550,000 distinct CDR3 sequences, over 12% seen once. These same data were also listed under a study on yellow fever vaccine responses in identical twins. That paper states: A vaccine T cell response that seemed partly convergent and partly personalized was reported in twins.

Sequencing was performed on CD4+ T cells sorted from blood. V usage is TRBV5-1 and J usage is TRBJ2-1; 9 bases map to TRBD2. The TCR sequence derives from a woman between 18 and 29 years old in good health. The CDR3 here is CASSFASGTYNEQFF. CDR3 bases: TGCGCCAGCAGCTTCGCTAGCGGGACCTACAATGAGCAGTTCTTC. Based on the CDR3 plus reference TRBV5-1 and TRBJ2-1, the full variable domain is KAGVTQTPRYLIKTRGQQVTLSCSPISGHRSVSWYQQTPGQGLQFLFEYFSETQRNKGNFPGRFSGRQFSNSRSEMNVSTLELGDSALYLCASSFASGTYNEQFFGPGTRLTVL.